This record covers a single T cell receptor (beta chain). This record comes from a study of blood T cells in healthy people across ages. Germline assignment: CDR1 LGHDT and CDR2 YNNKEL (reference sequence). V trimming: 4 bases; J trimming: 7 bases; junction bases outside the gene matches: 8. This CDR3 contains 16 residues. Using a J-beta primer mix together with a sample-barcoded 5' primer, a second PCR was run for roughly 7 to 11 cycles. TCRdb analysed the 5' RACE reads with MiXCR anew, one entry per CDR3 protein. The sample holds about 750,000 distinct CDR3 sequences; about 55% are singletons and the top ten take roughly 40%.

Material for sequencing was blood. The clonotype was recovered from an elderly man in good health. The chain recombines TRBV3-1 with TRBJ2-1; 12 bases fit TRBD2. The CDR3 protein is CASSRRLAGVGNEQFF. As DNA, the CDR3 is TGTGCCAGCAGCCGACGACTAGCGGGAGTAGGTAATGAGCAGTTCTTC.